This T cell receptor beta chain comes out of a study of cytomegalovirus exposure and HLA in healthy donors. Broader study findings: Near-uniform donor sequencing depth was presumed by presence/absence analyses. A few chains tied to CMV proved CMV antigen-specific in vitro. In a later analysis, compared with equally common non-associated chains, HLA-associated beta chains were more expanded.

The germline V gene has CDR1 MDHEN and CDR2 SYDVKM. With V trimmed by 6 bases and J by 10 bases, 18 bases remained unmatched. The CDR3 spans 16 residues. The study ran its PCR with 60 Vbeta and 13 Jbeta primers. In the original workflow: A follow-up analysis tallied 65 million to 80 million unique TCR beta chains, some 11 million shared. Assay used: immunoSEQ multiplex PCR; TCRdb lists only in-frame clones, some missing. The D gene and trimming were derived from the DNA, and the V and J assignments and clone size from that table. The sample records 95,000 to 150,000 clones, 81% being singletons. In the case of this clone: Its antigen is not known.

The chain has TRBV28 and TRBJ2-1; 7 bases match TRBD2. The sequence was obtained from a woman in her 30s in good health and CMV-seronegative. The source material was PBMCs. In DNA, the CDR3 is TGTGCCAGCAGCAAGACCAACGGGGCTAGCGGCGTCGAGCAGTTCTTC. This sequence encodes CASSKTNGASGVEQFF.